This T cell receptor (beta chain) was sequenced during a study of blood T cell repertoires in COVID-19. After removal of 1 base from V and 8 bases from J, the junction contained 11 bases not matched to a gene. Germline lookup yields CDR1 LNHDA and CDR2 SQIVND (reference sequence). The CDR3 has 17 amino acids. The repertoire was sequenced with immunoSEQ multiplex PCR; TCRdb's copy has only in-frame clones and lacks some. The data contain more than 100,000 clones, 75% to 90% of them singletons. The sequenced material came from peripheral blood. The sequence derives from a human donor in a cohort sampled during active COVID-19. The rearrangement uses TRBV19 and TRBJ1-4; the match to TRBD1 covers 9 bases. The CDR3 reads CASSIGRVTGGREKLFF. The CDR3 DNA follows: TGTGCCAGTAGTATAGGGAGGGTCACAGGGGGCCGAGAAAAACTGTTTTTT.